Each of the 30 T cell receptor beta chains below was sequenced from the same sample in a study of shared T cell receptors in the human thymus. Profiling relied on immunoSEQ multiplex PCR, and the TCRdb table lists in-frame clones only, not all of them. The profile shows almost 550,000 clones, about 80% of them singletons. A further study also used this sample, focusing on human thymus T cells.

The sample taken for sequencing was thymocytes. The receptors stem from a boy younger than two with a congenital heart defect.

This clone was seen only a few times. The V gene is TRBV29-1, the J gene TRBJ1-1; TRBD1 matches 9 bases. From germline, CDR1 is SQVTM and CDR2 ANQGSEA. The CDR3 totals 13 residues. V shed 6 bases, J shed 1 base, and the junction held 3 bases outside the gene matches. The CDR3 here is CSVVGQGNTEAFF. The CDR3 DNA sequence: TGCAGCGTGGTGGGACAGGGGAACACTGAAGCTTTCTTT.

The gene calls are TRBV7-2 and TRBJ2-4, with 7 bases lining up with TRBD2. The V and J ends lost 8 bases and 6 bases, in that order; junction bases with no gene match: 13. The CDR3 runs to 15 residues. Germline V gene sequence: CDR1 SGHTA, CDR2 FQGNSA. CDR3 in DNA: TGTGCCAGCTCCCTCCCGGGGGGAAGGAGAAACATTCAGTACTTC. This sequence encodes CASSLPGGRRNIQYF.

This chain links TRBV14 with TRBJ2-1; no reliable D call. Germline lookup yields CDR1 SGHDN and CDR2 FVKESK. The CDR3 has 18 residues. Trimming removed 1 base from V and 1 base from J, with 17 bases in between. The CDR3 spells CASSQGRGPQRSYNEQFF. CDR3 coding DNA: TGTGCCAGCAGCCAAGGTCGCGGCCCCCAGAGGTCCTACAATGAGCAGTTCTTC.

The chain combines TRBV19 with TRBJ1-5; no reliable D call. V was pared by 1 base and J by 5 bases, with 6 bases between. CDR1 is LNHDA, CDR2 SQIVND, per germline (reference sequence). The length of the CDR3 is 13 residues. The DNA for the CDR3 is TGTGCCAGTAGTATAGGCCGAGATCAGCCCCAGCATTTT. Its translation: CASSIGRDQPQHF. The full variable domain, completed using reference TRBV19 and TRBJ1-5, is DGGITQSPKYLFRKEGQNVTLSCEQNLNHDAMYWYRQDPGQGLRLIYYSQIVNDFQKGDIAEGYSVSREKKESFPLTVTSAQKNPTAFYLCASSIGRDQPQHFGDGTRLSIL.

This clone was seen only a few times. The chain uses TRBV28 and TRBJ2-1; D is perhaps TRBD2 (6 bases). The CDR3 sequence is 15 residues long. The germline V gene encodes CDR1 MDHEN and CDR2 SYDVKM. V was pared by 7 bases and J by 4 bases, with 17 bases between. The CDR3 spells CASNLGTPEYNEQFF. The CDR3 DNA follows: TGTGCCAGCAACCTAGGGACTCCCGAATACAATGAGCAGTTCTTC.

This clone was recorded a few times. The chain combines TRBV4-3 with TRBJ2-7; 7 bases fit TRBD2. This CDR3 spans 17 amino acids. With 0 bases clipped from V and 2 bases from J, the junction kept 10 bases outside the gene matches. Germline CDR1 and CDR2: LGHNA and YSLEER. The chain's CDR3 is CASSQDTGIAGTYEQYF. DNA for the CDR3: TGCGCCAGCAGCCAAGATACGGGAATAGCGGGTACCTACGAGCAGTACTTC.

The chain couples TRBV2 to TRBJ1-4; the match to TRBD1 covers 7 bases. CDR1 and CDR2 from the germline V gene are SNHLY and FYNNEI. The CDR3 has 15 residues. J lost 4 bases, V lost 3 bases, and 5 bases had no gene match. Here the CDR3 DNA reads TGTGCCAGCAGTGACCCAGGGGGTGTTAATGAAAAACTGTTTTTT. Translated: CASSDPGGVNEKLFF. Full variable domain (remainder filled in from reference TRBV2 and TRBJ1-4): EPEVTQTPSHQVTQMGQEVILRCVPISNHLYFYWYRQILGQKVEFLVSFYNNEISEKSEIFDDQFSVERPDGSNFTLKIRSTKLEDSAMYFCASSDPGGVNEKLFFGSGTQLSVL.

The chain employs TRBV4-1 and TRBJ2-1, with TRBD2 matching 9 bases. The germline V gene encodes CDR1 MGHRA and CDR2 YSYEKL. The CDR3 covers 16 residues. With 4 bases clipped from V and 3 bases from J, the junction kept 7 bases outside the gene matches. The CDR3 is CASSPGLAKNYNEQFF. In nucleotides, the CDR3 is TGCGCCAGCAGCCCGGGACTAGCAAAGAACTACAATGAGCAGTTCTTC.

The chain couples TRBV29-1 to TRBJ1-2; maybe TRBD1 (5 bases). Germline CDR1 SQVTM, CDR2 ANQGSEA. The CDR3 runs to 13 residues. Trimming left V 5 bases short and J 2 bases short, with 12 bases between. The CDR3 DNA is TGCAGCGTTAACAAGCAGGGAAACTATGGCTACACCTTC. Its translation: CSVNKQGNYGYTF.

This clone was counted a few times. The CDR3 is CAISQTIQTTIYF. CDR3 bases: TGTGCCATCAGCCAGACAATTCAGACCACCATATATTTT. This chain connects TRBV10-3 to TRBJ1-3; no clear D. Germline V gene lookup returns CDR1 ENHRY and CDR2 SYGVKD. This CDR3 has 13 residues. The V end lost 6 bases, the J end lost 9 bases, and 15 bases lay between the germline ends.

This clone came up a few times. This chain links TRBV5-3 with TRBJ2-7; 11 bases line up with TRBD1. TRBV5-3 is an ORF for which the function is uncertain. Unmatched junction bases numbered 5, after V lost 4 bases and J lost 2 bases. There are 15 residues in the CDR3. DNA of the CDR3: TGTGCCAGAAGCCGGTTGGACAGGGGGCCCTACGAGCAGTACTTC. The encoded protein is CARSRLDRGPYEQYF.

The rearrangement links TRBV29-1 to TRBJ2-3; TRBD2 aligns across 8 bases. CDR1 and CDR2 (germline): SQVTM, ANQGSEA. J gave up 4 bases and V 7 bases, and 13 bases lay outside the gene matches. The CDR3 sequence is 15 residues long. CDR3 protein: CSATLAAIGADTQYF. CDR3 in DNA: TGCAGCGCCACACTAGCGGCGATCGGGGCAGATACGCAGTATTTT.

This clone was picked up a small number of times. The chain recombines TRBV29-1 with TRBJ2-3; D is uncertain. Germline V gene sequence: CDR1 SQVTM, CDR2 ANQGSEA. The CDR3 has 11 residues. With 1 base removed from V and 7 bases from J, the gap between germline ends came to 6 bases. CDR3: CSVEGPNTQYF. The CDR3 DNA reads as TGCAGCGTTGAAGGGCCCAATACGCAGTATTTT.

This chain connects TRBV4-3 to TRBJ2-7; D possibly corresponds to TRBD1 (6 bases). The CDR3 spans 15 residues. The V gene lost 3 bases and the J gene lost 0 bases, with 12 bases spanning the gap. Germline CDR1 reads LGHNA; CDR2 reads YSLEER. DNA of the CDR3: TGCGCCAGCAGCCAGTCTCGGGACAACTCCTACGAGCAGTACTTC. Translation: CASSQSRDNSYEQYF.

The chain is built from TRBV4-3 and TRBJ1-1, with D uncertain. Germline CDR1 is LGHNA and CDR2 is YSLEER. The CDR3 has 11 amino acids. Trimming cost V 6 bases and J 7 bases, with 9 bases left between them. The CDR3 here is CASRGGREAFF. CDR3 DNA sequence: TGCGCCAGCAGAGGAGGGCGTGAAGCTTTCTTT.

This clone has more than one count but fewer than ten. The V call is TRBV9, the J call TRBJ2-5, with 8 bases aligning to TRBD2. Looked up from germline, CDR1 is SGDLS and CDR2 is YYNGEE. Losses at the gene ends were 4 bases for V and 0 bases for J; bases not matched to a gene: 8. CDR3 length: 16 amino acids. CDR3 in amino acids: CASSSRGGVYQETQYF. The CDR3 DNA reads TGTGCCAGCAGCTCCCGGGGGGGGGTCTACCAAGAGACCCAGTACTTC.

The J gene is TRBJ2-5, the V gene TRBV6-5; TRBD1 agrees at 11 bases. The CDR3 has 15 residues. Per the germline V gene, CDR1 is MNHEY and CDR2 is SVGAGI. Trimming removed 5 bases from V and 5 bases from J; junction bases left unmatched: 7. The CDR3 DNA sequence: TGTGCCAGCAGTAACCGGGACAGGGGGTGGGAGACCCAGTACTTC. Amino acid sequence: CASSNRDRGWETQYF.

V is TRBV19 and J is TRBJ2-7; TRBD1 matches 8 bases. The V gene's germline CDR1 is LNHDA and CDR2 SQIVND (reference sequence). The trim removed 2 bases at V and 7 bases at J, leaving 16 bases unmatched. The CDR3 contains 17 residues. CDR3 protein: CASSICPGGGGPPEQYF. The CDR3 bases are TGTGCCAGTAGTATATGCCCAGGGGGCGGCGGGCCACCGGAGCAGTACTTC.

This chain joins TRBV25-1 and TRBJ1-5; TRBD1 is a possible D gene (6 bases). Trimming shortened V by 11 bases and J by 0 bases, and 17 bases separated the two germline ends. CDR1 and CDR2 (germline): MGHDK, SYGVNS. CDR3 length: 15 amino acids. The CDR3 sequence: CAPAPGHNSNQPQHF. The DNA of the CDR3 is TGTGCCCCAGCCCCGGGACATAATAGCAATCAGCCCCAGCATTTT.

The V call is TRBV10-2, the J call TRBJ2-1; D unresolved. Trimming removed 10 bases from V and 0 bases from J, with 13 bases in between. The CDR3 sequence is 14 residues long. Germline V gene data show CDR1 as WSHSY and CDR2 as SAAADI. The CDR3 sequence is CATIISSSYNEQFF. The CDR3 nucleotides are TGCGCCACCATAATCTCGAGCTCCTACAATGAGCAGTTCTTC.

The chain is built from TRBV29-1 and TRBJ1-2; D is undetermined. Trimming shortened V by 3 bases and J by 2 bases, and 7 bases separated the two germline ends. The germline CDR1 and CDR2 sequences are SQVTM and ANQGSEA. The CDR3 totals 12 residues. The CDR3, as DNA: TGCAGCGTTGATGGGAGAAACTATGGCTACACCTTC. Encoded protein: CSVDGRNYGYTF. Looking up the rest from reference TRBV29-1 and TRBJ1-2 gives the full variable domain: SAVISQKPSRDICQRGTSLTIQCQVDSQVTMMFWYRQQPGQSLTLIATANQGSEATYESGFVIDKFPISRPNLTFSTLTVSNMSPEDSSIYLCSVDGRNYGYTFGSGTRLTVV.

The chain is built from TRBV7-9 and TRBJ2-1, with D unresolved. The CDR3 has 12 amino acids. The ends were cut back, 3 bases at V and 7 bases at J, with 7 bases in the middle. Germline V gene data show CDR1 as SEHNR and CDR2 as FQNEAQ (reference sequence). CDR3 sequence reads: CASSFRSNEQFF. The CDR3 coding sequence is TGTGCCAGCAGCTTTAGATCGAATGAGCAGTTCTTC.

The chain joins TRBV19 to TRBJ1-2, with a weak D call TRBD1 (6 bases). Trimming removed 7 bases at V and 0 bases at J, with 21 bases between. Looked up from germline, CDR1 is LNHDA and CDR2 is SQIVND (reference sequence). This CDR3 comprises 17 residues. CDR3 sequence reads: CASNPTRGAQTNYGYTF. In DNA form, the CDR3 reads TGTGCCAGTAATCCCACCCGGGGGGCTCAAACTAACTATGGCTACACCTTC.

This clone has a single count. The chain combines TRBV29-1 with TRBJ1-2, with TRBD1 matching over 8 bases. This CDR3 contains 13 residues. Trimming removed 6 bases from V and 6 bases from J; junction bases left unmatched: 9. Germline V gives CDR1 SQVTM, CDR2 ANQGSEA. The CDR3 sequence is CSVLQGDIDGYTF. Written as DNA, the CDR3 is TGCAGCGTCTTACAGGGGGATATCGATGGCTACACCTTC.

V is TRBV7-9 and J is TRBJ1-2; TRBD1 is a possible D gene (5 bases). The CDR3 sequence is 13 residues long. The germline V and J ends were trimmed by 1 base and 7 bases, with 10 bases remaining between them. Germline V gene data show CDR1 as SEHNR and CDR2 as FQNEAQ (reference sequence). The CDR3 DNA is TGTGCCAGCAGCTTAGGGGGCCCGCTTGGCTACACCTTC. As protein: CASSLGGPLGYTF.

V is TRBV4-2 and J is TRBJ1-2; weak D call: TRBD1 (6 bases). The CDR3 extends over 15 amino acids. Trimming pared 1 base from V and 3 bases from J, leaving 12 bases between. From germline, CDR1 is LGHNA and CDR2 YNFKEQ. CDR3 amino acids: CASSQVRQEDYGYTF. The CDR3 DNA reads TGTGCCAGCAGCCAAGTAAGACAGGAGGACTATGGCTACACCTTC.

The CDR3 nucleotides read TGCAGCGTCCAGGAAAGGCCCACAGAGGGCGCCGGGACTGAAGCTTTCTTT. It is translated as CSVQERPTEGAGTEAFF. This chain joins TRBV29-1 and TRBJ1-1, with unresolved D. Germline V gives CDR1 SQVTM, CDR2 ANQGSEA. The CDR3 runs 17 residues. Trimming cost V 6 bases and J 5 bases, with 28 bases left between them.

This chain links TRBV7-9 with TRBJ1-2, with a possible D match to TRBD1 (5 bases). The V gene's germline CDR1 is SEHNR and CDR2 FQNEAQ (reference sequence). The CDR3 has 18 residues. Trimming shortened V by 0 bases and J by 0 bases, and 17 bases separated the two germline ends. The CDR3 region has the DNA TGTGCCAGCAGCTTAGCGCGGGGAGGGGTAGGCCCTAACTATGGCTACACCTTC. Its translation: CASSLARGGVGPNYGYTF.

The chain joins TRBV27 to TRBJ2-7; TRBD1 aligns across 7 bases. The CDR3 length is 14 residues. After removal of 3 bases from V and 5 bases from J, the junction contained 7 bases not matched to a gene. Germline V gives CDR1 MNHEY, CDR2 SMNVEV (reference sequence). CDR3 loop: CASSLGDRAHEQYF. As DNA, the CDR3 is TGTGCCAGCAGTTTGGGCGACAGGGCCCACGAGCAGTACTTC.

This clone was seen just once. The rearrangement joins TRBV5-4 to TRBJ2-3, with TRBD2 matching over 9 bases. Per the germline V gene, CDR1 is SGHNT and CDR2 is YYREEE (reference sequence). Trimming at V came to 2 bases and at J to 4 bases, leaving 11 bases not matched to a gene. The CDR3 is 17 amino acids. This CDR3 reads CASSFVNRGRDSDTQYF. DNA of the CDR3: TGTGCCAGCAGCTTCGTTAATCGCGGGAGGGACTCAGATACGCAGTATTTT.